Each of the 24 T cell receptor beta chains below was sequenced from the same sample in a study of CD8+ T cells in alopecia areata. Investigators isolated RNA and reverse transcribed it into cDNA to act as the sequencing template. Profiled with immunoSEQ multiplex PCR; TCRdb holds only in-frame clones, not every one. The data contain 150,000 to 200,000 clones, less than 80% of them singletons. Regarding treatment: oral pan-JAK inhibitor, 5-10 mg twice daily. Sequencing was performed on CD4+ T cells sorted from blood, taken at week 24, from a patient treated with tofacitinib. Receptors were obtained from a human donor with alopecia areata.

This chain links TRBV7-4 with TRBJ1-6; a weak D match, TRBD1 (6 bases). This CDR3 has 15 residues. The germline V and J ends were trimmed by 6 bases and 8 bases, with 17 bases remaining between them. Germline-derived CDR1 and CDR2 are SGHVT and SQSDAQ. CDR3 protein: CASSHGQLGYSPLHF. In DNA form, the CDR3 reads TGTGCCAGCAGTCACGGACAGCTGGGGTATTCACCCCTCCACTTT.

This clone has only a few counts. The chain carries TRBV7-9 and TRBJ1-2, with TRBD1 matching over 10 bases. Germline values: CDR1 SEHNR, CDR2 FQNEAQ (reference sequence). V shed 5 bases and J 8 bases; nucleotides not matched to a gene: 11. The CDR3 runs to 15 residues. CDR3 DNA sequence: TGTGCCAGCAGCCCCAGACAGGGGGCGACGGACGGCTACACCTTC. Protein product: CASSPRQGATDGYTF.

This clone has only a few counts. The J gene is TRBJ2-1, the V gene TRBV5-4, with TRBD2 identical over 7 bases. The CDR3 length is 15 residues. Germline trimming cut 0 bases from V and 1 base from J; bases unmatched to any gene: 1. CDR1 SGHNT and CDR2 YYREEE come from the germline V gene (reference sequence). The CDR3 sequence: CASSLELASYNEQFF. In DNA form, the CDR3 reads TGTGCCAGCAGCTTGGAACTAGCGTCCTACAATGAGCAGTTCTTC.

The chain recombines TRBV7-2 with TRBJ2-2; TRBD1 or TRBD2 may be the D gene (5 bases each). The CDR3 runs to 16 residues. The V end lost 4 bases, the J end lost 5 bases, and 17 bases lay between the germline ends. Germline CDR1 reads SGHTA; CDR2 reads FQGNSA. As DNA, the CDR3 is TGTGCCAGCAGCTCAGACAGTAGGAGGAGGACCGGGGAGCTGTTTTTT. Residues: CASSSDSRRRTGELFF.

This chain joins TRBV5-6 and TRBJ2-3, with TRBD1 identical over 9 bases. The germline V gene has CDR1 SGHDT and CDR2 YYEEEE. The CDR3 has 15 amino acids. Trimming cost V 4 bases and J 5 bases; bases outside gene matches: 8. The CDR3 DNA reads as TGTGCCAGCAGCACCCGGGACAGGGTAGTAGATACGCAGTATTTT. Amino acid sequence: CASSTRDRVVDTQYF. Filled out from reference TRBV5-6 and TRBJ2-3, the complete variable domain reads DAGVTQSPTHLIKTRGQQVTLRCSPKSGHDTVSWYQQALGQGPQFIFQYYEEEERQRGNFPDRFSGHQFPNYSSELNVNALLLGDSALYLCASSTRDRVVDTQYFGPGTRLTVL.

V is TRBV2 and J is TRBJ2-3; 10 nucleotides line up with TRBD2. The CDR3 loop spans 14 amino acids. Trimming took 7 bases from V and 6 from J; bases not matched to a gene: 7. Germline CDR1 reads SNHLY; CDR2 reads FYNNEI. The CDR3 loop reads CASILAGSVDTQYF. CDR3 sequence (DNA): TGTGCCAGCATACTAGCGGGGAGTGTGGATACGCAGTATTTT.

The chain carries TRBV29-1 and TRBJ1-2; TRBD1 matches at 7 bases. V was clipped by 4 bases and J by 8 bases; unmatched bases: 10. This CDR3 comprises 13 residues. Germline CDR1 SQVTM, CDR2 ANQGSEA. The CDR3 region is CSVAGQASIGYTF. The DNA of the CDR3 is TGCAGCGTTGCTGGACAGGCCTCTATCGGCTACACCTTC. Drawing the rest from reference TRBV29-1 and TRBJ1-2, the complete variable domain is SAVISQKPSRDICQRGTSLTIQCQVDSQVTMMFWYRQQPGQSLTLIATANQGSEATYESGFVIDKFPISRPNLTFSTLTVSNMSPEDSSIYLCSVAGQASIGYTFGSGTRLTVV.

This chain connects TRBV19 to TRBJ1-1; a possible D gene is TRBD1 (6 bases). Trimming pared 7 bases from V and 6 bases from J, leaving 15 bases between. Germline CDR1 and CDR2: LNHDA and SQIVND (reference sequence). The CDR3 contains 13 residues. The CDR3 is CASTTGFRAEAFF. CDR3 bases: TGTGCCAGTACTACAGGGTTTCGCGCTGAAGCTTTCTTT. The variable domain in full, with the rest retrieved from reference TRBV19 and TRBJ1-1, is DGGITQSPKYLFRKEGQNVTLSCEQNLNHDAMYWYRQDPGQGLRLIYYSQIVNDFQKGDIAEGYSVSREKKESFPLTVTSAQKNPTAFYLCASTTGFRAEAFFGQGTRLTVV.

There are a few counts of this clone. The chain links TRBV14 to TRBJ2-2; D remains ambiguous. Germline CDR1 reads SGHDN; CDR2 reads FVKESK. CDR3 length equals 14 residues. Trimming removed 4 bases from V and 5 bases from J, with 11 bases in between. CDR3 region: CASSPTRKTGELFF. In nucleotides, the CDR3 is TGTGCCAGCAGCCCGACAAGGAAAACCGGGGAGCTGTTTTTT.

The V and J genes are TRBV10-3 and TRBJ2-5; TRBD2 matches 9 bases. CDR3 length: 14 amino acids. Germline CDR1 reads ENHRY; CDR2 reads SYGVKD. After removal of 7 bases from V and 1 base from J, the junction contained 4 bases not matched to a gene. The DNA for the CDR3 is TGTGCCATCAAGAGTAGCGGGGGCCAAGAGACCCAGTACTTC. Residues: CAIKSSGGQETQYF.

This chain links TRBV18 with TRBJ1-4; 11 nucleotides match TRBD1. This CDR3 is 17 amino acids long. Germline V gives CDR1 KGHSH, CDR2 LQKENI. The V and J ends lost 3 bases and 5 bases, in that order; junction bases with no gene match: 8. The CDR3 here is CASSPGTGGSGNEKLFF. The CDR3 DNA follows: TGTGCCAGCTCACCCGGGACAGGGGGGTCTGGAAATGAAAAACTGTTTTTT.

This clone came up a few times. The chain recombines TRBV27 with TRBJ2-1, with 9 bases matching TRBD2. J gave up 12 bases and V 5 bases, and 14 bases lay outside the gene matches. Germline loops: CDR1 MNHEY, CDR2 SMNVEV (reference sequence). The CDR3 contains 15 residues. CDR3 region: CASSPIAGAPIAQFF. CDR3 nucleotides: TGTGCCAGCAGTCCGATAGCGGGGGCCCCGATTGCGCAGTTCTTC.

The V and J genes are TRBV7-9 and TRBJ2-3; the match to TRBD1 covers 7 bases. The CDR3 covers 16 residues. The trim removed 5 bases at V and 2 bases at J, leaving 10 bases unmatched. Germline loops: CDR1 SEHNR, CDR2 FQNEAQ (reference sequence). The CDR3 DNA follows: TGTGCCAGCAGCCGAATGAAAGGGGGCAACACAGATACGCAGTATTTT. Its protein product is CASSRMKGGNTDTQYF.

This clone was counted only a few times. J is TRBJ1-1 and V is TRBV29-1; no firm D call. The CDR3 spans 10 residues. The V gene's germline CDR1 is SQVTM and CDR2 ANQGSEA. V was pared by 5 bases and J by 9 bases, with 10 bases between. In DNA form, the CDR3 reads TGCAGCGTTAAGTTGGATCAAGCTTTCTTT. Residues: CSVKLDQAFF.

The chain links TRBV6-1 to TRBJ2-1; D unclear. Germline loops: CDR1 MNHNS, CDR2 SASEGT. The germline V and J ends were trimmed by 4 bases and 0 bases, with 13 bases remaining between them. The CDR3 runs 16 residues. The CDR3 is CASSADRSFSYNEQFF. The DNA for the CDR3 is TGTGCCAGCAGTGCCGACCGAAGCTTCTCCTACAATGAGCAGTTCTTC.

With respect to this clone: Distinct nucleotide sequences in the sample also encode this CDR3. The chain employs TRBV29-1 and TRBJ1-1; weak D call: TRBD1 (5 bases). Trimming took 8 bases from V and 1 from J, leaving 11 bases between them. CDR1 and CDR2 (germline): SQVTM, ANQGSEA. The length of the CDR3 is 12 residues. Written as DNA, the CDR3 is TGCAGCACGAGGGACGGGAACACTGAAGCTTTCTTT. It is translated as CSTRDGNTEAFF.

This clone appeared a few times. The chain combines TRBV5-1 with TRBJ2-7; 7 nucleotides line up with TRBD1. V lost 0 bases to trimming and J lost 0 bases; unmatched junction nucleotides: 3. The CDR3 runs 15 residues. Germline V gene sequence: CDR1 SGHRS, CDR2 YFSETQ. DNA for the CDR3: TGCGCCAGCAGCTTGGGTGGGACAGACTCCTACGAGCAGTACTTC. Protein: CASSLGGTDSYEQYF.

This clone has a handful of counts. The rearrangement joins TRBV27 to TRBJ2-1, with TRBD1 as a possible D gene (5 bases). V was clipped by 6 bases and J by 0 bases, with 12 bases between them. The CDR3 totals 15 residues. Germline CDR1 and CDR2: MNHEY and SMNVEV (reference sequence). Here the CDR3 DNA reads TGTGCCAGCAGAACTACAGGAAGCTCCTACAATGAGCAGTTCTTC. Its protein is CASRTTGSSYNEQFF.

The CDR3 region is CASSQDNWLLSGELFF. The CDR3 DNA follows: TGTGCCAGCAGCCAAGATAATTGGCTCCTATCCGGGGAGCTGTTTTTT. The J gene is TRBJ2-2, the V gene TRBV4-2, with D unclear. The CDR3 spans 16 residues. V was shortened by 0 bases and J by 6 bases, with 14 bases between the two germline ends. The germline V gene encodes CDR1 LGHNA and CDR2 YNFKEQ.

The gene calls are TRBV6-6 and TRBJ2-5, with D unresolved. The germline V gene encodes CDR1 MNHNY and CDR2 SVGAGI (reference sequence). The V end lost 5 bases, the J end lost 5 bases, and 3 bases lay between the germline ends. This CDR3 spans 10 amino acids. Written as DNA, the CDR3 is TGTGCCAGCAGTAAGGAGACCCAGTACTTC. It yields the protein CASSKETQYF.

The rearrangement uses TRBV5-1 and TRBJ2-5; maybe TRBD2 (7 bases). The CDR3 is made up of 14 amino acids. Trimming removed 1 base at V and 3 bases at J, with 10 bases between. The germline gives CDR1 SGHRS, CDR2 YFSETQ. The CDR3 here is CASSLRGAEETQYF. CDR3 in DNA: TGCGCCAGCAGCTTGCGGGGGGCGGAAGAGACCCAGTACTTC.

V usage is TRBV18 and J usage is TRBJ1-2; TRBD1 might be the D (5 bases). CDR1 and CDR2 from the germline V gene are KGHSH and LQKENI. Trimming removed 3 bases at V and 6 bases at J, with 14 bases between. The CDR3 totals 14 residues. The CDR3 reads CASSPPIAGNGYTF. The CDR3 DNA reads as TGTGCCAGCTCACCCCCGATTGCAGGGAATGGCTACACCTTC. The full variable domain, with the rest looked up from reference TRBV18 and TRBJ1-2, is NAGVMQNPRHLVRRRGQEARLRCSPMKGHSHVYWYRQLPEEGLKFMVYLQKENIIDESGMPKERFSAEFPKEGPSILRIQQVVRGDSAAYFCASSPPIAGNGYTFGSGTRLTVV.

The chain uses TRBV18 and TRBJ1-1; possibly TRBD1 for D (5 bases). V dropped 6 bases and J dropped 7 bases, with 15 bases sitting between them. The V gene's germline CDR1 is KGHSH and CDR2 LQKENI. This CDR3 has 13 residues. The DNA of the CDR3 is TGTGCCAGCTCTGCGGGGGAGTTCGTTGAAGCTTTCTTT. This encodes CASSAGEFVEAFF.

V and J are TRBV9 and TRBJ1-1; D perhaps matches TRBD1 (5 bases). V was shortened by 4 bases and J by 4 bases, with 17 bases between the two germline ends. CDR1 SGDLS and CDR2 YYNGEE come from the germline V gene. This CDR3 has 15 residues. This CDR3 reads CASSPLGAFSTEAFF. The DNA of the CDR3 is TGTGCCAGCAGCCCTCTAGGGGCTTTCAGCACTGAAGCTTTCTTT. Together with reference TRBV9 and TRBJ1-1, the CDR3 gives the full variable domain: DSGVTQTPKHLITATGQRVTLRCSPRSGDLSVYWYQQSLDQGLQFLIQYYNGEERAKGNILERFSAQQFPDLHSELNLSSLELGDSALYFCASSPLGAFSTEAFFGQGTRLTVV.